A single sample gave rise to the 9 T cell receptor beta chains below, sequenced in a study of low-dose radiotherapy and immunotherapy resistance in tumors (dated 2022 in TCRdb). To make first-strand cDNA, Superscript III was used along with a set of TRAV- and TRBV-specific primers so that both the TCRalpha and TCRbeta chains were covered. A roughly 20-cycle PCR with Phusion amplified the TCRs, pairing a constant-region primer with the adapter that was attached to the V primers. The public reads were run again by TCRdb, first through fastp at Q25 and then through MiXCR, and only productive beta chains were kept. Rows are combined by CDR3 protein, so each entry shows the most common genes and DNA. The sample table records 10,000 to 15,000 distinct CDR3 sequences; roughly 80% of these occur just once. The top ten hold about 3% of the sample. All receptors derive from a human donor with advanced metastatic prostate, ovarian, gallbladder or colorectal cancer (not recorded which). This table probably holds off-target reads from a library built for another chain.

This sequence joins TRBV20-1 and TRBJ1-5; TRBD1 aligns across 8 bases. CDR3 length equals 17 residues. V dropped 0 bases and J dropped 4; count of bases not matched to a gene: 11. The germline CDR1 and CDR2 sequences are DFQATT and SNEGSKA (reference sequence). In nucleotides, the CDR3 is TGCAGTGCTAGAGACTCAGGCAGGACAGGGAAGAATCAGCCCCAGCATTTT. It specifies CSARDSGRTGKNQPQHF.

The chain combines TRBV7-2 with TRBJ2-5; 10 bases map to TRBD2. Germline V lookup: CDR1 SGHTA, CDR2 FQGNSA. The CDR3 has 15 residues. V was clipped by 5 bases and J by 2 bases; unmatched bases: 5. In nucleotides, the CDR3 is TGTGCCAGCAGCCCCAGGACTAGCGGACAAGAGACCCAGTACTTC. This translates into CASSPRTSGQETQYF.

V gene TRBV11-3 combines with J gene TRBJ2-2; D call uncertain. V was clipped by 2 bases and J by 6 bases, with 4 bases between them. The length of the CDR3 is 12 residues. CDR1 and CDR2 (germline): SGHNT, YENEEA. CDR3 DNA: TGTGCCAGCAGCTTACAAGCCGGGGAGCTGTTTTTT. Protein sequence: CASSLQAGELFF.

A few counts support this clonotype. V usage is TRBV6-2 or TRBV6-3 and J usage is TRBJ2-2, with D hard to call. The V gene's germline CDR1 is MNHEY and CDR2 SVGEGT. This CDR3 has 12 residues. V lost 0 bases, J lost 4 bases, and 0 bases lay in between. CDR3 nucleotides: TGTGCCAGCAGTTACTCCACCGGGGAGCTGTTTTTT. It is translated as CASSYSTGELFF.

The rearrangement joins TRBV20-1 to TRBJ1-2, with D hard to call. The CDR3 contains 14 residues. Trimming removed 1 base from V and 7 bases from J, with 16 bases in between. In germline, CDR1 is DFQATT, CDR2 SNEGSKA (reference sequence). The CDR3 reads CSARVPDGHGGYTF. The CDR3 DNA reads as TGCAGTGCTAGAGTTCCAGACGGCCACGGTGGCTACACCTTC.

The gene calls are TRBV20-1 and TRBJ2-1, with D unclear. The CDR3 totals 14 residues. Between the trimmed V and J ends, which lost 2 bases and 5 bases, there was a span of 13 bases. CDR1 DFQATT and CDR2 SNEGSKA come from the germline V gene (reference sequence). The CDR3 protein is CSARYMGLNNEQFF. CDR3 nucleotide sequence: TGCAGTGCTAGATATATGGGTTTAAACAATGAGCAGTTCTTC.

The rearrangement uses TRBV5-5 and TRBJ2-5; D unclear. Trimming took 4 bases from V and 5 from J, leaving 15 bases between them. Germline assignment: CDR1 SGHKS and CDR2 YYEKEE (reference sequence). The CDR3 has 14 amino acids. Written as DNA, the CDR3 is TGTGCCAGCAGCCCCGACCCCGTCGGGGAGACCCAGTACTTC. It translates to CASSPDPVGETQYF.

The J gene is TRBJ1-2, the V gene TRBV7-2; D unclear. The V and J ends lost 1 base and 8 bases respectively, with 11 bases between them. The CDR3 is 13 residues long. Germline-derived CDR1 and CDR2 are SGHTA and FQGNSA. CDR3 residues: CASSLVGVMGYTF. The CDR3 DNA is TGTGCCAGCAGCTTAGTCGGGGTTATGGGCTACACCTTC. Full variable domain (missing parts from reference TRBV7-2 and TRBJ1-2): GAGVSQSPSNKVTEKGKDVELRCDPISGHTALYWYRQSLGQGLEFLIYFQGNSAPDKSGLPSDRFSAERTGGSVSTLTIQRTQQEDSAVYLCASSLVGVMGYTFGSGTRLTVV.

The chain employs TRBV4-1 and TRBJ2-3, with D hard to call. The ends were cut back, 5 bases at V and 2 bases at J, with 14 bases in the middle. CDR3 size: 15 residues. The V gene's germline CDR1 is MGHRA and CDR2 YSYEKL. The chain's CDR3 is CASSLGTTYTDTQYF. CDR3 in DNA: TGCGCCAGCAGCTTGGGCACTACCTACACAGATACGCAGTATTTT.